The rows below give T cell receptor beta chains drawn from one sample of a study of blood T cell repertoires in COVID-19. Repertoires were generated with immunoSEQ multiplex PCR, while TCRdb's copy carries only in-frame clones and drops some. The sample carries 50,000 to 70,000 clones, approximately 86% recorded once. Input material: peripheral blood. The receptors shown here come from a man aged 50 or older with active COVID-19. The CDR3 runs from the conserved cysteine through the conserved F or W. D genes are given only for firm matches. Where a row states a size, it is once, few, many or the class of an expanded clone; other rows omit it.

>TRBV14|-|-|TRBJ2-3
CASSQGTPRVDTQYF
TGTGCCAGCAGCCAGGGGACACCTCGGGTAGATACGCAGTATTTT
>TRBV24-1|TRBD2|-|TRBJ2-1
CATSDETTSGKNEQFF
TGTGCCACCAGTGATGAAACGACTAGCGGGAAGAATGAGCAGTTCTTC
>TRBV7-9|-|-|TRBJ1-1
CASSLVGGVKNTEAFF
TGTGCCAGCAGCTTAGTCGGAGGGGTAAAGAACACTGAAGCTTTCTTT
>TRBV5-1|-|-|TRBJ1-4
CASSLDSLSGEKLFF
TGCGCCAGCAGCTTGGACAGCCTCTCGGGGGAAAAACTGTTTTTT
>TRBV6-2/TRBV6-3|-|-|TRBJ2-1
CASSEDLSSYNEQFF
TGTGCCAGCAGTGAGGACTTGAGCTCCTACAATGAGCAGTTCTTC
>TRBV7-8|TRBD2|-|TRBJ2-1
CASMKFREGFLSSYNEQFF
TGTGCCAGCATGAAATTTCGGGAGGGATTCCTAAGCTCCTACAATGAGCAGTTCTTC
>TRBV29-1|-|-|TRBJ2-3
CSVGFGGSTDTQYF
TGCAGCGTTGGGTTTGGCGGGAGCACAGATACGCAGTATTTT
>TRBV24-1|TRBD1|once|TRBJ2-3
CATSDDRGLTDTQYF
TGTGCCACCAGTGACGACAGGGGCTTGACAGATACGCAGTATTTT
>TRBV6-6|TRBD1|-|TRBJ1-3
CASRTLQGSGNTIYF
TGTGCCAGCAGGACCTTACAGGGGTCTGGAAACACCATATATTTT
>TRBV11-3|TRBD2|-|TRBJ2-3
CASSFGLSGSKKDTQYF
TGTGCCAGCAGCTTCGGGCTTAGCGGGAGTAAGAAAGATACGCAGTATTTT
>TRBV7-3|-|-|TRBJ2-2
CASSFNEGVGELFF
TGTGCCAGCAGCTTCAACGAGGGGGTCGGGGAGCTGTTTTTT
>TRBV4-1|-|once|TRBJ1-6
CASSQVREPLHF
TGCGCCAGCAGCCAGGTGCGGGAACCCCTCCACTTT
>TRBV19|TRBD2|once|TRBJ2-3
CASSIQRGTDTQYF
TGTGCCAGTAGTATCCAGCGGGGAACAGATACGCAGTATTTT
>TRBV3-1/TRBV3-2|-|-|TRBJ1-6
CASSQGGDSPLHF
TGTGCCAGCAGCCAGGGGGGTGATTCACCCCTCCACTTT
>TRBV2|-|-|TRBJ2-2
CASSPGTRPRELFF
TGTGCCAGCAGTCCCGGGACACGGCCGAGGGAGCTGTTTTTT
>TRBV5-1|-|-|TRBJ1-3
CASSLQGISGNTIYF
TGCGCCAGCAGCTTGCAGGGGATCTCTGGAAACACCATATATTTT
>TRBV12-3/TRBV12-4|TRBD1|few|TRBJ1-1
CASRSTGGDAFF
TGTGCCAGCAGATCCACAGGGGGCGACGCTTTCTTT
>TRBV2|-|-|TRBJ2-5
CASSDRGETQYF
TGTGCCAGCAGTGATAGGGGGGAGACCCAGTACTTC
>TRBV24-1|-|-|TRBJ1-2
CATSSPGMEGQGSGGYTF
TGTGCCACCAGTTCCCCGGGGATGGAGGGGCAAGGTTCCGGTGGCTACACCTTC
>TRBV7-2|-|-|TRBJ2-1
CASSLGLPGNEQFF
TGTGCCAGCAGCTTAGGGCTGCCTGGCAATGAGCAGTTCTTC
>TRBV4-2|TRBD1|-|TRBJ1-5
CASSQDGQGERYYQPQHF
TGTGCCAGCAGCCAAGATGGCCAGGGGGAGCGGTATTATCAGCCCCAGCATTTT
>TRBV27|TRBD1|once|TRBJ1-3
CASSPGQGGRGNTIYF
TGTGCCAGCAGTCCTGGACAGGGAGGTCGTGGAAACACCATATATTTT
>TRBV19|-|once|TRBJ1-2
CASTDTYYGYTF
TGTGCCAGCACCGACACCTACTATGGCTACACCTTC
>TRBV18|-|-|TRBJ2-1
CASSPNRQGNEQFF
TGTGCCAGCTCACCAAACCGTCAGGGAAATGAGCAGTTCTTC
>TRBV20-1|TRBD2|-|TRBJ2-1
CSASSPGLAGGLEQFF
TGCAGTGCTAGTTCTCCGGGACTAGCGGGAGGGCTTGAGCAGTTCTTC
>TRBV6-5|-|-|TRBJ2-7
CASSYSLNYEQYF
TGTGCCAGCAGTTACTCACTTAATTACGAGCAGTACTTC
>TRBV9|-|once|TRBJ1-4
CASSVGQRNEKLFF
TGTGCCAGCAGCGTAGGGCAGCGTAATGAAAAACTGTTTTTT
>TRBV5-4|TRBD1|-|TRBJ2-7
CASSTTGQGFTYEQYF
TGTGCCAGCAGCACCACAGGACAGGGTTTCACCTACGAGCAGTACTTC
>TRBV9|TRBD2|-|TRBJ2-3
CASSGGLAVGTDTQYF
TGTGCCAGCAGCGGGGGACTAGCGGTGGGCACAGATACGCAGTATTTT
>TRBV3-1/TRBV3-2|TRBD1|-|TRBJ2-1
CASSPLQRSGGDEQFF
TGTGCCAGCAGCCCACTACAGCGCTCAGGGGGCGATGAGCAGTTCTTC
>TRBV5-1|TRBD1|-|TRBJ2-7
CASSLAGQPSYEQYF
TGCGCCAGCAGCTTGGCGGGACAGCCCTCCTACGAGCAGTACTTC
>TRBV30|-|-|TRBJ1-2
CAWTGVSYGYTF
TGTGCCTGGACAGGGGTGAGCTATGGCTACACCTTC
>TRBV5-1|TRBD1|once|TRBJ1-2
CASSPFSDRAGYTF
TGCGCCAGCAGCCCCTTCTCCGACAGGGCTGGCTACACCTTC
>TRBV6-1|-|-|TRBJ1-2
CASSEGGGGRYGYTF
TGTGCCAGCAGTGAGGGAGGGGGGGGCCGGTATGGCTACACCTTC
>TRBV2|-|few|TRBJ1-5
CASSQANSNQPQHF
TGTGCCAGCAGTCAAGCCAATAGCAATCAGCCCCAGCATTTT
>TRBV10-3|TRBD2|-|TRBJ2-7
CAISESLLAGPYEQYF
TGTGCCATCAGTGAGTCGCTTCTAGCGGGTCCCTACGAGCAGTACTTC
>TRBV19|TRBD1|few|TRBJ1-5
CASSPRQGRNQPQHF
TGTGCCAGTAGTCCTAGACAGGGCCGAAATCAGCCCCAGCATTTT
>TRBV6-6|-|-|TRBJ2-6
CASSPSGGANVLTF
TGTGCCAGCAGTCCCAGCGGTGGGGCCAACGTCCTGACTTTC
>TRBV30|TRBD2|-|TRBJ2-1
CVMAPAGVMYEQFF
TGTGTCATGGCCCCAGCGGGAGTTATGTATGAGCAGTTCTTC
>TRBV5-4|TRBD1|-|TRBJ1-2
CASSDPQGNYGYTF
TGTGCCAGCAGCGACCCACAGGGGAACTATGGCTACACCTTC
>TRBV3-1/TRBV3-2|-|-|TRBJ1-6
CASSQDPGMGPLHF
TGTGCCAGCAGCCAAGACCCAGGAATGGGTCCCCTCCACTTT